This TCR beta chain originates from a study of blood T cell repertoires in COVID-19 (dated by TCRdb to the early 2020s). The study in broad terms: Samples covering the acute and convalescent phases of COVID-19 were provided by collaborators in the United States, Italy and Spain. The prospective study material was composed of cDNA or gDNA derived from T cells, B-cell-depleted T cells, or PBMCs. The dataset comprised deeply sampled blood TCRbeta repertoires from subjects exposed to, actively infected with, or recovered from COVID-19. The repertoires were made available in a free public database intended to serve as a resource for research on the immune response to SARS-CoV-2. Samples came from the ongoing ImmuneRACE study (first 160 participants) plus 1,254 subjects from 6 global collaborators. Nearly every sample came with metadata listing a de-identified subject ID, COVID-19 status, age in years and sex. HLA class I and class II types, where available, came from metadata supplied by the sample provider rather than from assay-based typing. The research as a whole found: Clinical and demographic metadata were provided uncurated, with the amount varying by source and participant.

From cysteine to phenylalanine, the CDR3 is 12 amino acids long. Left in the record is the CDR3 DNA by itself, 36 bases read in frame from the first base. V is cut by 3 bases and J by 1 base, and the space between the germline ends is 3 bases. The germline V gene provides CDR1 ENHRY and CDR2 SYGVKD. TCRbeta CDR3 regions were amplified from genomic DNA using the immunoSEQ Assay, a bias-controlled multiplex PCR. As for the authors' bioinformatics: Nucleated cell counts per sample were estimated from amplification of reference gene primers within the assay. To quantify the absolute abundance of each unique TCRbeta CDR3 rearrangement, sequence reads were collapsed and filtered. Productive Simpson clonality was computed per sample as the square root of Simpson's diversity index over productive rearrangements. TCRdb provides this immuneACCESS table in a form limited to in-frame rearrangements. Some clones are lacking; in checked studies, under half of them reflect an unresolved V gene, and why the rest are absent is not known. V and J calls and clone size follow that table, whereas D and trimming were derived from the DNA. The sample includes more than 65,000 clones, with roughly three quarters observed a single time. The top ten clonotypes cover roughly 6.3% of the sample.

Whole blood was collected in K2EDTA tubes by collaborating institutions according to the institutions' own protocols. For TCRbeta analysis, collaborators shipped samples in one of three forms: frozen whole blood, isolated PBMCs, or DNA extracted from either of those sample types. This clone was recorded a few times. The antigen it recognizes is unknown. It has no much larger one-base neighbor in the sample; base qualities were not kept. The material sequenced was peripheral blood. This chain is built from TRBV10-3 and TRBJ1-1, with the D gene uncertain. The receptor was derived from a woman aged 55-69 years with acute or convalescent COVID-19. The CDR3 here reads CAISDRNTEAFF. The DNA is TGTGCCATCAGTGATCGGAACACTGAAGCTTTCTTT.